The next 10 T cell receptor beta chains were all read from a single sample in a study of blood T cell repertoires in COVID-19. The table came from immunoSEQ multiplex PCR; TCRdb's copy has only in-frame clones and leaves some out. The sample includes roughly 13,000 clones, roughly 82% of them seen just once. The sample was peripheral blood. These receptor sequences come from a woman aged 50 to 65 with active or convalescent COVID-19.

The chain combines TRBV28 with TRBJ2-5; TRBD1 agrees at 8 bases. In germline, CDR1 is MDHEN, CDR2 SYDVKM. V was pared by 6 bases and J by 4 bases, with 7 bases of the junction left unmatched. The CDR3 extends over 14 amino acids. For the CDR3, the DNA is TGTGCCAGCAGGGCCCAGGGGGCGGGAGAGACCCAGTACTTC. It codes for CASRAQGAGETQYF.

The rearrangement links TRBV3-1 (or the pseudogene TRBV3-2) to TRBJ2-1; 7 bases agree with TRBD2. V lost 6 bases and J lost 3; bases outside the gene matches: 8. The germline gives CDR1 LGHDT, CDR2 YNNKEL (reference sequence). The CDR3 is 15 amino acids. Here the CDR3 DNA reads TGTGCCAGCAGGCATCGGGAGGCGTACTACAATGAGCAGTTCTTC. Its protein is CASRHREAYYNEQFF.

The chain employs TRBV4-1 and TRBJ1-1; a weak D match, TRBD1 (5 bases). In germline, CDR1 is MGHRA, CDR2 YSYEKL. The germline V and J ends were trimmed by 4 bases and 5 bases, with 14 bases remaining between them. CDR3 length: 14 amino acids. CDR3 in DNA: TGCGCCAGCAGCCTGTCATACTCAGGGACTGAAGCTTTCTTT. Its translation: CASSLSYSGTEAFF.

This sequence joins TRBV4-1 and TRBJ1-1; D gene ambiguous. The CDR3 runs 15 residues. The germline V and J ends were trimmed by 2 bases and 2 bases, with 12 bases remaining between them. Germline V gene data show CDR1 as MGHRA and CDR2 as YSYEKL. CDR3 in amino acids: CASSQRERGNTEAFF. CDR3 in DNA: TGCGCCAGCAGCCAACGGGAACGGGGTAACACTGAAGCTTTCTTT.

This rearrangement joins TRBV15 to TRBJ1-2, with a weak D call TRBD1 (5 bases). The V and J ends lost 0 bases and 8 bases respectively, with 16 bases between them. Looked up from germline, CDR1 is LNHNV and CDR2 is YYDKDF (reference sequence). The length of the CDR3 is 15 residues. The CDR3 sequence: CATSRDRGVADGYTF. The CDR3 DNA is TGTGCCACCAGCAGAGATCGGGGGGTGGCGGACGGCTACACCTTC.

The chain recombines TRBV4-1 with TRBJ1-5; D unclear. Trimming left V 4 bases short and J 1 base short, with 8 bases between. The CDR3 length is 14 residues. The germline gives CDR1 MGHRA, CDR2 YSYEKL. CDR3 in DNA: TGCGCCAGCAGCCGAGGACTGAGCAATCAGCCCCAGCATTTT. Translation: CASSRGLSNQPQHF.

This chain connects TRBV9 to TRBJ2-2, with 8 bases matching TRBD2. The V gene end was trimmed by 3 bases and the J gene end by 0 bases; junction bases not matched to a gene: 10. The CDR3 has 18 amino acids. The germline V gene has CDR1 SGDLS and CDR2 YYNGEE. The DNA for the CDR3 is TGTGCCAGCAGCGAAACCTTAGCGGGGCGGGCGAACACCGGGGAGCTGTTTTTT. It encodes CASSETLAGRANTGELFF.

V usage is TRBV19 and J usage is TRBJ1-1; TRBD1 matches at 9 bases. Germline CDR1 LNHDA, CDR2 SQIVND (reference sequence). The CDR3 contains 13 residues. The J segment lost 7 bases and the V segment lost 4 bases, leaving 4 bases of the junction unmatched. CDR3 DNA: TGTGCCAGTAGTAACAGGGGGCTGCGTGAAGCTTTCTTT. This gives the protein CASSNRGLREAFF.

The genes are TRBV7-2 and TRBJ2-7, with D maybe TRBD2 (5 bases). This CDR3 has 14 amino acids. V was clipped by 5 bases and J by 4 bases, with 15 bases between them. Germline V CDR1 and CDR2: SGHTA, FQGNSA. CDR3 protein: CASSPFEGKYEQYF. In DNA form, the CDR3 reads TGTGCCAGCAGCCCTTTTGAGGGAAAGTACGAGCAGTACTTC.

This sequence joins TRBV9 and TRBJ2-3, with a weak D call TRBD1 (5 bases). CDR1 SGDLS and CDR2 YYNGEE come from the germline V gene. V was trimmed by 0 bases and J by 6 bases, leaving 14 bases between them. The CDR3 is made up of 15 amino acids. CDR3 sequence reads: CASSVEGKFRDTQYF. Written as DNA, the CDR3 is TGTGCCAGCAGCGTAGAGGGGAAATTCCGGGATACGCAGTATTTT.